The rows below give T cell receptor beta chains drawn from one sample of a study of shared clonotypes between healthy human individuals. Here immunoSEQ multiplex PCR was the method, and the copy in TCRdb shows in-frame clones only, minus some. The repertoire holds about 2 million clones, with just under 95% as singletons. Sequenced sample: naive CD8+ T cells sorted from blood. Every receptor here comes from a young man in good health. The CDR3 runs from the conserved cysteine through the conserved F or W. A D gene is named only where the DNA matches it firmly. Rows may omit the clone size; those that give it use once, few, many or a size class.

TRBJ2-5	-	TRBV18	-	TGTGCCAGCTCACCAGACCGGGCCGGGGACCAAGAGACCCAGTACTTC	CASSPDRAGDQETQYF
TRBJ2-7	once	TRBV12-5	-	TGTGCTAGTGGGGAACATAGGGGCGAGCAGTACTTC	CASGEHRGEQYF
TRBJ2-1	-	TRBV9	-	TGTGCCAGCAGCGTCGTCGGCTCGTCTACGAATGAGCAGTTCTTC	CASSVVGSSTNEQFF
TRBJ2-3	-	TRBV11-2	-	TGTGCCAGCAGCTTAGAGTGGCGGGCGTACACAGATACGCAGTATTTT	CASSLEWRAYTDTQYF
TRBJ2-7	-	TRBV2	TRBD1	TGTGCCAGCAGGGGGACAGGGGACGAGCAGTACTTC	CASRGTGDEQYF
TRBJ1-1	-	TRBV6-5	TRBD1	TGTGCCAGCAGTTTCTTCGGACAGGGCCGTACTGAAGCTTTCTTT	CASSFFGQGRTEAFF
TRBJ2-7	-	TRBV7-9	TRBD1	TGTGCCAGCAGCCTTGGACAGGGTTTTGGCGAGCAGTACTTC	CASSLGQGFGEQYF
TRBJ2-7	-	TRBV28	TRBD1	TGTGCCAGCAGTTCCAACCCCAGGGGGATCGACGAGCAGTACTTC	CASSSNPRGIDEQYF
TRBJ2-1	-	TRBV9	-	TGTGCCAGCGGACCCGCCGGAGGAAATGAGCAGTTCTTC	CASGPAGGNEQFF
TRBJ1-6	-	TRBV10-2	-	TGCGCCAGCAGTGAGTTCACCACGGAGAATAATTCACCCCTCCACTTT	CASSEFTTENNSPLHF
TRBJ2-2	-	TRBV19	TRBD1	TGTGCCAGTATAACAGGGGCTGGGGAGCTGTTTTTT	CASITGAGELFF
TRBJ1-2	-	TRBV19	-	TGTGCCAGTAGTATAGATCTAGAGGGCGGAGGCTACACCTTC	CASSIDLEGGGYTF
TRBJ2-3	-	TRBV11-1	-	TGTGCCAGCAGCTTAGGTGGCGGGAGCACAGATACGCAGTATTTT	CASSLGGGSTDTQYF
TRBJ2-7	-	TRBV12-5	TRBD1	TGTGCTAGTGGTTTGGGGTTGGGGACAGGTTACGAGCAGTACTTC	CASGLGLGTGYEQYF
TRBJ2-1	-	TRBV28	-	TGTGCCAGCAGTTGGCAGGGGACACCCAGTTCCTACAATGAGCAGTTCTTC	CASSWQGTPSSYNEQFF
TRBJ2-3	-	TRBV29-1	TRBD2	TGCGGATGTTGGGCTAGCGGGGTTAGCACAGATACGCAGTATTTT	CGCWASGVSTDTQYF
TRBJ1-2	-	TRBV29-1	-	TGCAGCGTTGAACCACTTCGGGGGCTGGGCTATGGCTACACCTTC	CSVEPLRGLGYGYTF
TRBJ2-1	few	TRBV7-2	-	TGTGCCAGCAGCTTAATCGGCGGTTTACCTAGCTACAATGAGCAGTTCTTC	CASSLIGGLPSYNEQFF
TRBJ2-5	-	TRBV11-2	-	TGTGCCAGCAGCGGGGGAAATGGGGGGAAACAAGAGACCCAGTACTTC	CASSGGNGGKQETQYF
TRBJ2-7	-	TRBV6-5	-	TGTGCCAGCAGTTACTCCCTCCGGAACGAGCAGTACTTC	CASSYSLRNEQYF
TRBJ2-7	-	TRBV19	-	TGTGCCAGTAATGGAGTGGCAGGGGATTGGGACGAGCAGTACTTC	CASNGVAGDWDEQYF
TRBJ2-1	-	TRBV9	-	TGTGCCAGCAGCGTAGTTTATGGGCAGGGAGACAATGAGCAGTTCTTC	CASSVVYGQGDNEQFF
TRBJ1-3	-	TRBV2	-	TGTGCCAGCGGCGTCTGGGGGCTTGGAAACACCATATATTTT	CASGVWGLGNTIYF
TRBJ1-4	-	TRBV6-1	-	TGTGCCAGCACCGAAGTAGGGGCTGGGGAAAAACTGTTTTTT	CASTEVGAGEKLFF
TRBJ2-5	-	TRBV7-2	TRBD1	TGTGCCAGCAGCTTTGAGACAGGGGGGGAGACCCAGTACTTC	CASSFETGGETQYF
TRBJ2-3	-	TRBV4-1	-	TGCGCCAGCAGCCAAGAGGAAATCGCAGATACGCAGTATTTT	CASSQEEIADTQYF
TRBJ1-6	-	TRBV5-1	TRBD1	TGCGCCAGCAGCCTGGGACAGGGTGGGGGATATTCACCCCTCCACTTT	CASSLGQGGGYSPLHF
TRBJ2-2	-	TRBV30	TRBD2	TGTGCCTGGGGGTCTCCGGGACTAGCGTTTATGTTAGCCGGGGAGCTGTTTTTT	CAWGSPGLAFMLAGELFF
TRBJ2-1	-	TRBV11-2	-	TGTGCCAGCAGCTTAGATCGGGGCTCCTACAATGAGCAGTTCTTC	CASSLDRGSYNEQFF
TRBJ1-4	-	TRBV7-9	-	TGTGCCAGCAGCTTAGGGGCAGGGAGAGATGAAAAACTGTTTTTT	CASSLGAGRDEKLFF
TRBJ2-7	-	TRBV7-2	-	TGTGCCAGCAGCCCCTCCTACGAGCAGTACTTC	CASSPSYEQYF
TRBJ2-3	-	TRBV27	TRBD1	TGTGCCAGCAGTTTCCTACAAATCGACAGGGTCGGTACGCAGTATTTT	CASSFLQIDRVGTQYF
TRBJ2-7	once	TRBV9	-	TGTGCCAGCAGCGTAGCTCGGACTGGCTACGAGCAGTACTTC	CASSVARTGYEQYF
TRBJ2-7	once	TRBV28	-	TGTGCCAGCAGTTTAGTCTACGAGCAGTACTTC	CASSLVYEQYF
TRBJ2-4	-	TRBV27	TRBD1	TGTGCCAGCAGCTACCCCGTGAGACAGGGGAAAGTCCCATCCAAAAACATTCAGTACTTC	CASSYPVRQGKVPSKNIQYF
TRBJ2-2	-	TRBV4-3	-	TGCGCCAGCAGCCAAGATCCCCCAGCGGGCGGGGGGGAGCTGTTTTTT	CASSQDPPAGGGELFF
TRBJ1-5	-	TRBV30	-	TGTGCCTGGAGTGTGGGACCCGCCAATCAGCCCCAGCATTTT	CAWSVGPANQPQHF
TRBJ1-2	-	TRBV7-6	-	TGTGCCAGCAGCCCTATGGGGGATTACTATGGCTACACCTTC	CASSPMGDYYGYTF
TRBJ2-4	-	TRBV4-2	-	TGTGCCAGCAGTTCTGACAGCTATTCCAAAAACATTCAGTACTTC	CASSSDSYSKNIQYF
TRBJ2-7	once	TRBV7-9	-	TGTGCCAGCAGCCCCTATTACGAGCAGTACTTC	CASSPYYEQYF
TRBJ2-1	-	TRBV2	TRBD2	TGTGCCAGCGGGAGGGGCTCCTACAATGAGCAGTTCTTC	CASGRGSYNEQFF
TRBJ2-7	-	TRBV6-5	-	TGTGCCAGCAGCCTCCCCCCGACAGGTAAGAACTTC	CASSLPPTGKNF
TRBJ2-1	-	TRBV4-1	TRBD2	TGCGCCAGCAGCCCCGGACTAGCGGGGTACAATGAGCAGTTCTTC	CASSPGLAGYNEQFF
TRBJ2-7	once	TRBV30	-	TGTGCCTTTGAGGGGGGGGATCCCGAGCAGTACTTC	CAFEGGDPEQYF
TRBJ2-3	-	TRBV7-9	-	TGTGCCAGCAGCTTAGTTGGTGGGGGACCAGATACGCAGTATTTT	CASSLVGGGPDTQYF
TRBJ1-2	once	TRBV4-1	-	TGCGCCAGCAGCAAGGGGCAAGCTAACTATGGCTACACCTTC	CASSKGQANYGYTF
TRBJ2-2	-	TRBV25-1	TRBD2	TGTGCCAGCAGTCCTCGGCTAGCGGGAGCTAACACCGGGGAGCTGTTTTTT	CASSPRLAGANTGELFF
TRBJ1-1	few	TRBV7-9	-	TGTGCCAGCAGCTTAGGACAGAACACTGAAGCTTTCTTT	CASSLGQNTEAFF
TRBJ1-1	-	TRBV28	-	TGTGCCAGCAGTTTTCCCCGTGGAGGGAACACTGAAGCTTTCTTT	CASSFPRGGNTEAFF
TRBJ1-3	-	TRBV18	-	TGTGCCAGCTCACCATCGGGCGTCTGGAGCGGAAACACCATATATTTT	CASSPSGVWSGNTIYF
TRBJ2-7	-	TRBV27	TRBD1	TGTGCCAGCAAACCGACACAGGGGAATTTCTACGAGCAGTACTTC	CASKPTQGNFYEQYF
TRBJ2-1	-	TRBV7-9	-	TGTGCCAGCACCCAAAGCTTAGCGTACAATGAGCAGTTCTTC	CASTQSLAYNEQFF
TRBJ2-5	once	TRBV6-5	TRBD1	TGTGCCAGCAGTTACGGGACAGGGGAAGGAGAGACCCAGTACTTC	CASSYGTGEGETQYF
TRBJ2-5	-	TRBV4-3	-	TGCGCCAGCAGCCGACTAGTATCACCCCAAGAGACCCAGTACTTC	CASSRLVSPQETQYF
TRBJ2-2	-	TRBV19	-	TGTGCCAGTAGTATAGCAGGACCCTATTATGCCGGGGAGCTGTTTTTT	CASSIAGPYYAGELFF
TRBJ2-7	-	TRBV5-6	TRBD1	TGTGCCAGCAGCTCCCTAGGGACAGTCTCCTACGAGCAGTACTTC	CASSSLGTVSYEQYF
TRBJ2-7	-	TRBV30	TRBD1	TGTGCCTGGAGTGCGACAGGGAACTCCTACGAGCAGTACTTC	CAWSATGNSYEQYF
TRBJ2-3	-	TRBV9	TRBD2	TGTGCCAGCAGCGTAGGGACGGAAGCGGGGGGTACGCAGTATTTT	CASSVGTEAGGTQYF
TRBJ2-5	-	TRBV7-3	-	TGTGCCTCCCAGCTTCTCCGGGACTTACATCATGGGGAGACCCAGTACTTC	CASQLLRDLHHGETQYF